This TCR beta chain was found in a study of blood T cell repertoires in COVID-19. Whole-study context: Spain, Italy and the United States supplied samples that represented acute and convalescent COVID-19. Sample material is recorded as cDNA or gDNA derived from T cells, B-cell-depleted T cells, or PBMCs.

In the original processing: Amplification from reference gene primers served as the basis for estimated nucleated cell counts. This table comes from immunoSEQ multiplex PCR, and its TCRdb copy is limited to in-frame clones, with some not included. The V and J calls and clone size are taken from that table; D and trimming were inferred from the DNA. This table holds some 120,000 clones, 70% to 90% found once. CDR1 and CDR2 (germline): SNHLY, FYNNEI. This CDR3 has 12 amino acids. The germline V and J ends were trimmed by 4 bases and 6 bases, with 9 bases remaining between them. The source of this sequence is a human donor in a cohort sampled during active COVID-19. This chain links TRBV2 with TRBJ1-1; D uncertain. Specimen: peripheral blood. This CDR3 reads CASSVEGSEAFF. The CDR3 coding sequence is TGTGCCAGCAGTGTAGAGGGCTCTGAAGCTTTCTTT.